This TCR beta chain was recorded in a study of CD8 T cells in ankylosing spondylitis. General observations from the study: Matched synovial fluid from ankylosing spondylitis patients was reported to be enriched for disease-linked clones. Several highly homologous variants made up a TCR beta motif, and this motif appeared characteristic of ankylosing spondylitis blood.

Preparation of TCR beta libraries was done by quantitative 5'-RACE with molecular barcodes. Each CDR3 protein is one row after TCRdb ran MiXCR on the 5' RACE reads. The sample lists 35,000 or so distinct CDR3 sequences; 5.5% to 7.5% were seen once. Notes on this clonotype: Its target is not known. It may be a read error: a sequence one base away is much more abundant.

This CDR3 contains 19 residues. Looked up from germline, CDR1 is SGHNT and CDR2 is YYREEE (reference sequence). The TCR comes from a male donor with ankylosing spondylitis or in good health (not recorded which). The sequenced material came from blood, either unsorted or a sorted T cell fraction (not recorded which). The J gene is TRBJ2-6, the V gene TRBV5-4; 14 bases are a match to TRBD2. As DNA, the CDR3 is TGTACCAGCAGCTTCAGGACTAGCGGGGGGTTATCTGGGGCCAACGTCCTGACTTTC. This gives the protein CTSSFRTSGGLSGANVLTF. Full variable domain (rest looked up from reference TRBV5-4 and TRBJ2-6): ETGVTQSPTHLIKTRGQQVTLRCSSQSGHNTVSWYQQALGQGPQFIFQYYREEENGRGNFPPRFSGLQFPNYSSELNVNALELDDSALYLCTSSFRTSGGLSGANVLTFGAGSRLTVL.